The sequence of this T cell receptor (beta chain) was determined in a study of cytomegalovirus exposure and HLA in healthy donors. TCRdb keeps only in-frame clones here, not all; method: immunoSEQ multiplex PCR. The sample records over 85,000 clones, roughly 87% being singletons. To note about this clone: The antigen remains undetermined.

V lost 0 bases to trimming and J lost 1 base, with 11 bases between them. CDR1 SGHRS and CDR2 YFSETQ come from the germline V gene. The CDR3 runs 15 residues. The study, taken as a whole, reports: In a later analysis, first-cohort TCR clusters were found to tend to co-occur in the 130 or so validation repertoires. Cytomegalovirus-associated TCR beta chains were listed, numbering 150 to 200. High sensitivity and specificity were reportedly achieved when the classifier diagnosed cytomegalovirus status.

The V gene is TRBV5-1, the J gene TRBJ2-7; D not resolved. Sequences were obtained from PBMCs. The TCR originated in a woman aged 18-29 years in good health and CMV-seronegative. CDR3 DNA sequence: TGCGCCAGCAGCTTGGAGCCGGCCGGGTCCTACGAGCAGTACTTC. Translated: CASSLEPAGSYEQYF.